Each of the 28 T cell receptor beta chains below was sequenced from the same sample in a study of shared clonotypes between healthy human individuals. The assay was immunoSEQ multiplex PCR, and TCRdb's table has in-frame clones only and misses some. This table has around 1.9 million clones, around 93% appearing once. Naive CD8 cells, CD45RO-negative and positively selected for CCR7, excluded terminally differentiated effector memory CD45RA+ cells. The specimen sequenced was naive CD8+ T cells from PBMCs. These receptors all come from a man younger than 35 in good health. Some clones in this sample may be carry-over from other donors' samples.

V is TRBV5-1 and J is TRBJ1-2, with 7 bases lining up with TRBD1. CDR3 size: 14 residues. V lost 3 bases to trimming and J lost 8 bases; unmatched junction nucleotides: 10. Germline CDR1 and CDR2: SGHRS and YFSETQ. For the CDR3, the DNA is TGCGCCAGCAGCTCCCGACAGGGATCGAACGGCTACACCTTC. Amino acid sequence: CASSSRQGSNGYTF.

The J gene is TRBJ1-2, the V gene TRBV10-3, with 11 bases lining up with TRBD1. This CDR3 comprises 17 residues. CDR1 and CDR2 (germline): ENHRY, SYGVKD. Unmatched junction bases numbered 9, after V lost 1 base and J lost 5 bases. CDR3 amino acids: CAISEFYGQGALYGYTF. The CDR3, as DNA: TGTGCCATCAGTGAGTTTTACGGACAGGGGGCTTTGTATGGCTACACCTTC.

The V and J genes are TRBV28 and TRBJ2-3; 9 nucleotides agree with TRBD2. The CDR3 spans 14 residues. V dropped 5 bases and J dropped 1; count of bases not matched to a gene: 1. Germline CDR1 and CDR2: MDHEN and SYDVKM. CDR3 amino acids: CASSIAGGTDTQYF. The CDR3 DNA reads TGTGCCAGCAGTATAGCGGGAGGCACAGATACGCAGTATTTT.

About this clone itself: This sample also contains other DNA sequences that code for the same CDR3. This rearrangement joins TRBV9 to TRBJ1-3; D remains unclear. The CDR3 has 10 amino acids. Germline V gene lookup returns CDR1 SGDLS and CDR2 YYNGEE. V lost 7 bases to trimming and J lost 4 bases, with 3 bases between them. CDR3 sequence (DNA): TGTGCCAGCGGAGGAAACACCATATATTTT. Its protein is CASGGNTIYF.

V gene TRBV28 combines with J gene TRBJ1-2, with D unclear. V lost 2 bases to trimming and J lost 4 bases, with 8 bases between them. Germline CDR1 is MDHEN and CDR2 is SYDVKM. The CDR3 has 13 amino acids. The CDR3 nucleotides are TGTGCCAGCAGTTTAACACGGTTCTATGGCTACACCTTC. Protein: CASSLTRFYGYTF.

V usage is TRBV7-9 and J usage is TRBJ1-4; TRBD1 agrees at 7 bases. The germline V gene has CDR1 SEHNR and CDR2 FQNEAQ (reference sequence). The CDR3 extends over 15 amino acids. V dropped 5 bases and J dropped 7; count of bases not matched to a gene: 10. CDR3 DNA: TGTGCCAGCAGCCCTCCACAGGGGTTGAGTGAAAAACTGTTTTTT. Translating it yields CASSPPQGLSEKLFF.

The rearrangement uses TRBV29-1 and TRBJ2-5, with a weak D call TRBD2 (5 bases). Matching the DNA end better, TRBJ2-7 makes the J call doubtful. The CDR3 spans 13 residues. Per the germline V gene, CDR1 is SQVTM and CDR2 is ANQGSEA. The CDR3, as DNA: TGCAGCGTTGAGAAGGAGGCCTCCTACGAGCAGTACTTC. Its protein product is CSVEKEASYEQYF.

The chain joins TRBV5-5 to TRBJ1-4; D call uncertain. Trimming stripped 0 bases from V and 4 bases from J, with 10 bases between. The CDR3 extends over 15 amino acids. Germline CDR1 is SGHKS and CDR2 is YYEKEE (reference sequence). CDR3: CASSLETADNEKLFF. The DNA of the CDR3 is TGTGCCAGCAGCTTGGAAACAGCGGATAATGAAAAACTGTTTTTT.

V is TRBV5-1 and J is TRBJ2-5, with D possibly matching TRBD1 (6 bases). V gave up 2 bases and J gave up 3 bases, with 17 bases separating them. Looked up from germline, CDR1 is SGHRS and CDR2 is YFSETQ. The CDR3 runs to 16 residues. CDR3: CASSLSYRVGEETQYF. CDR3 nucleotide sequence: TGCGCCAGCAGCTTATCATACAGGGTTGGGGAAGAGACCCAGTACTTC.

Of note for this clone: A junction boundary mismatches the germline segment, possibly from a read error. The chain is built from TRBV6-5 and TRBJ2-2; 7 bases fit TRBD1. Per the germline V gene, CDR1 is MNHEY and CDR2 is SVGAGI. The CDR3 has 16 residues. CDR3 amino acids: CASSNSRVQGMGELFF. The CDR3, as DNA: TGTGCCAGCAGTAACTCAAGGGTACAGGGGATGGGGGAGCTGTTTTTT.

There are a few counts of this clone. V usage is TRBV7-9 and J usage is TRBJ1-1; no firm D call. CDR1 and CDR2 (germline): SEHNR, FQNEAQ (reference sequence). Trimming removed 5 bases at V and 5 bases at J, with 6 bases between. This CDR3 has 11 amino acids. The CDR3 loop reads CASSGETEAFF. The CDR3, as DNA: TGTGCCAGCAGCGGCGAGACTGAAGCTTTCTTT.

The CDR3 bases are TGTGCCAGCAGTTTACAGCCCTTCTCCTTCTATGGCTACACCTTC. This translates into CASSLQPFSFYGYTF. The chain carries TRBV28 and TRBJ1-2; D unresolved. Trimming left V 2 bases short and J 4 bases short, with 14 bases between. The CDR3 loop spans 15 amino acids. Per the germline V gene, CDR1 is MDHEN and CDR2 is SYDVKM.

J is TRBJ2-2 and V is TRBV2; possibly TRBD2 for D (5 bases). CDR3 size: 13 residues. Per germline, CDR1 SNHLY and CDR2 FYNNEI. CDR3 bases: TGTGCGCAGCTCGGGACGAACACCGGGGAGCTGTTTTTT. It encodes CAQLGTNTGELFF.

This sequence joins TRBV10-3 and TRBJ1-1, with 8 bases fitting TRBD1. J gave up 4 bases and V 2 bases, and 3 bases lay outside the gene matches. CDR3 size: 14 residues. CDR1 and CDR2 (germline): ENHRY, SYGVKD. The CDR3 protein is CAISETGGVTEAFF. In DNA, the CDR3 is TGTGCCATCAGTGAGACAGGGGGTGTCACTGAAGCTTTCTTT.

This chain connects TRBV4-2 to TRBJ1-2, with 7 bases lining up with TRBD1. Germline V CDR1 and CDR2: LGHNA, YNFKEQ. The trim removed 0 bases at V and 6 bases at J, leaving 10 bases unmatched. This CDR3 is built from 16 residues. Here the CDR3 DNA reads TGTGCCAGCAGCCAAGATCACGCCGACAGGGTGGATGGCTACACCTTC. This codes for CASSQDHADRVDGYTF.

Turning to this clone: This specimen includes other DNA sequences encoding the same CDR3. The chain carries TRBV28 and TRBJ1-1; D unresolved. The CDR3 is made up of 13 amino acids. Germline loops: CDR1 MDHEN, CDR2 SYDVKM. V lost 2 bases and J lost 1, with 5 bases in between. CDR3 sequence reads: CASSLLQNTEAFF. The CDR3 nucleotides are TGTGCCAGCAGTTTACTCCAGAACACTGAAGCTTTCTTT.

This rearrangement joins TRBV7-9 to TRBJ2-2, with no clear D. This CDR3 is built from 15 residues. The V end was cut by 5 bases, the J end by 6 bases, with 16 bases between. Germline-derived CDR1 and CDR2 are SEHNR and FQNEAQ (reference sequence). The CDR3 sequence is CASSPKDGEAGELFF. CDR3 nucleotides: TGTGCCAGCAGCCCGAAGGACGGAGAAGCCGGGGAGCTGTTTTTT.

V usage is TRBV9 and J usage is TRBJ2-7; 8 bases map to TRBD1. Germline loops: CDR1 SGDLS, CDR2 YYNGEE. The CDR3 loop spans 15 amino acids. The trim removed 5 bases at V and 0 bases at J, leaving 7 bases unmatched. The CDR3 sequence is CASSGRDRSSYEQYF. The CDR3 DNA reads TGTGCCAGCAGTGGTCGGGACAGGAGCTCCTACGAGCAGTACTTC.

This clone came up once. The CDR3 protein is CASSFSPQGAQRDTQYF. As DNA, the CDR3 is TGTGCCAGCAGCTTCTCCCCGCAGGGGGCGCAAAGAGATACGCAGTATTTT. V gene TRBV28 combines with J gene TRBJ2-3; TRBD1 aligns across 8 bases. The junction had 16 bases not matched to a gene; V was cut back by 6 bases and J by 5 bases. CDR1 MDHEN and CDR2 SYDVKM come from the germline V gene. This CDR3 region has 17 residues. The entire variable domain, with the rest obtained from reference TRBV28 and TRBJ2-3, is as follows: DVKVTQSSRYLVKRTGEKVFLECVQDMDHENMFWYRQDPGLGLRLIYFSYDVKMKEKGDIPEGYSVSREKKERFSLILESASTNQTSMYLCASSFSPQGAQRDTQYFGPGTRLTVL.

The chain combines TRBV28 with TRBJ1-2, with TRBD1 as a possible D gene (5 bases). The CDR3 runs 13 residues. The germline V gene has CDR1 MDHEN and CDR2 SYDVKM. V lost 3 bases and J 8 bases, leaving 13 bases between the germline ends. CDR3 in amino acids: CASSFGLGEGYTF. The CDR3 nucleotides read TGTGCCAGCAGTTTCGGTCTGGGGGAAGGCTACACCTTC.

The chain recombines TRBV19 with TRBJ1-1; D is unclear. Looked up from germline, CDR1 is LNHDA and CDR2 is SQIVND (reference sequence). Trimming left V 7 bases short and J 6 bases short, with 15 bases between. The CDR3 is 13 residues long. CDR3: CASIPARAAEAFF. The CDR3 DNA follows: TGTGCCAGTATCCCTGCCCGAGCGGCTGAAGCTTTCTTT.

This chain joins TRBV7-2 and TRBJ2-1; 7 bases line up with TRBD2. The CDR3 has 16 residues. Germline loops: CDR1 SGHTA, CDR2 FQGNSA. V dropped 3 bases and J dropped 1; count of bases not matched to a gene: 6. Here the CDR3 DNA reads TGTGCCAGCAGCTTGGGAGCGGGATATTCCTACAATGAGCAGTTCTTC. It codes for CASSLGAGYSYNEQFF.

This clone was found once. The chain has TRBV28 and TRBJ2-2, with 12 bases lining up with TRBD2. Germline V gene data show CDR1 as MDHEN and CDR2 as SYDVKM. V gave up 3 bases and J gave up 4 bases; unmatched junction bases: 6. The CDR3 extends over 17 amino acids. The CDR3: CASSFASGRVGTGELFF. The CDR3 coding sequence is TGTGCCAGCAGTTTCGCTAGCGGGAGGGTCGGCACCGGGGAGCTGTTTTTT.

The rearrangement joins TRBV7-8 to TRBJ2-1, with D maybe TRBD2 (5 bases). Trimming pared 5 bases from V and 5 bases from J, leaving 13 bases between. Germline V gene data show CDR1 as SGHVS and CDR2 as FQNEAQ. The CDR3 covers 14 residues. The CDR3 nucleotides are TGTGCCAGCAGCCAAGGAGGAGCGCACAATGAGCAGTTCTTC. Translating gives CASSQGGAHNEQFF.

CDR3 nucleotides: TGTGCCAGCAGCTTAGTTAATCGGGGGGGCGATGGCTACACCTTC. Protein sequence: CASSLVNRGGDGYTF. V gene TRBV7-9 combines with J gene TRBJ1-2; the D gene is possibly TRBD1 (6 bases). Germline V CDR1 and CDR2: SEHNR, FQNEAQ (reference sequence). V was cut by 1 base and J by 6 bases, with 15 bases left in between. The CDR3 contains 15 residues.

The chain combines TRBV2 with TRBJ2-3; tentative D call: TRBD2 (6 bases). The ends were cut back, 0 bases at V and 0 bases at J, with 16 bases in the middle. The length of the CDR3 is 18 residues. Germline CDR1 reads SNHLY; CDR2 reads FYNNEI. This chain's CDR3 is CASSEAPGKRASTDTQYF. CDR3 bases: TGTGCCAGCAGTGAAGCACCCGGGAAGCGGGCGAGCACAGATACGCAGTATTTT.

The table lists this clone with a count of one. The rearrangement links TRBV5-1 to TRBJ2-5; TRBD1 agrees at 8 bases. There are 18 residues in the CDR3. With V trimmed by 2 bases and J by 2 bases, 14 bases remained unmatched. The germline V gene encodes CDR1 SGHRS and CDR2 YFSETQ. This chain's CDR3 is CASSFYPRGRGQQETQYF. The CDR3, as DNA: TGCGCCAGCAGCTTTTATCCCCGAGGCAGGGGGCAGCAAGAGACCCAGTACTTC.

J is TRBJ1-1 and V is TRBV7-9; weak D call: TRBD1 (5 bases). V lost 1 base to trimming and J lost 6 bases, with 9 bases between them. In germline, CDR1 is SEHNR, CDR2 FQNEAQ (reference sequence). The CDR3 runs 13 residues. This chain's CDR3 is CASSLGWGPEAFF. In DNA, the CDR3 is TGTGCCAGCAGCTTAGGGTGGGGCCCTGAAGCTTTCTTT.